One T cell receptor (beta chain) is described in this entry. Libraries were prepared by immunoSEQ multiplex PCR; TCRdb keeps only in-frame clonotypes and omits some of them. The repertoire holds about 79,000 clones, over 85% seen once, with about 1.3% in the top ten. The data are from a study of control samples from healthy donors and cancer patients. The V end lost 2 bases, the J end lost 6 bases, and 8 bases lay between the germline ends. This CDR3 is built from 13 residues. Looked up from germline, CDR1 is MNHEY and CDR2 is SMNVEV (reference sequence). This rearrangement joins TRBV27 to TRBJ2-1; D possibly corresponds to TRBD1 (5 bases). Source material: PBMCs. This TCR came from a woman aged 40 to 55 with lung cancer. CDR3 sequence (DNA): TGTGCCAGCAGTTTACCAGGGCCCAATGAGCAGTTCTTC. Translating it yields CASSLPGPNEQFF.